This TCR beta chain originates from a study of blood T cell repertoires in COVID-19. On the study more broadly: Samples of COVID-19 (acute and convalescent) were obtained from the United States, Italy and Spain. Nucleic acid was either cDNA or gDNA, and it came from T cells, B-cell-depleted T cells, or PBMCs.

Original analysis: How many nucleated cells were present was estimated from reference gene primer amplification. The data were produced by immunoSEQ multiplex PCR, yet TCRdb's version contains in-frame clones alone and is incomplete. That table gives V, J and clone size, and the DNA gave D and trimming. The table includes approximately 150,000 clones, 80% to 85% detected once. Trimming at V came to 4 bases and at J to 0 bases, leaving 7 bases not matched to a gene. Germline V gives CDR1 SGDLS, CDR2 YYNGEE. The CDR3 has 16 residues. The sample taken for sequencing was peripheral blood. The chain recombines TRBV9 with TRBJ2-3; 8 bases line up with TRBD2. This sequence was found in a man between 65 and 85 years old with active or convalescent COVID-19. This CDR3 reads CASSPGTSPSTDTQYF. The CDR3 coding sequence is TGTGCCAGCAGCCCTGGGACTAGTCCTAGCACAGATACGCAGTATTTT.